A selection of T cell receptor beta chains follows, all from one sample in a study of PD-L1 blockade in urothelial cancer. Method: immunoSEQ multiplex PCR; TCRdb's copy keeps in-frame clones and lacks some. The sample records about 66,000 clones, 85% to 90% being singletons. The input for sequencing was PBMCs, taken around atezolizumab (anti-PD-L1) treatment. These TCRs come from a man aged 60 to 75 with urothelial cancer. The CDR3 runs from the conserved cysteine through the conserved F or W. The D gene is left open where the match is weak. Size tells how often a clone was seen (once, few, many) or the class of an expanded clone, and some rows leave it out.

abundance	d_gene	j_gene	len	v_gene	CDR3nt	CDR3aa
.	TRBD1	TRBJ2-7	13	TRBV28	TGTGCCAGTAGAGGCCGGGACAGGCTCGAGCAGTACTTC	CASRGRDRLEQYF
few	.	TRBJ1-2	13	TRBV7-9	TGTGCCAGCAGTCCCAGGGTTTCCTATGGCTACACCTTC	CASSPRVSYGYTF
.	.	TRBJ2-3	15	TRBV5-1	TGCGCCAGCAGCTTGGAGGGGCGGCTGGCAGATACGCAGTATTTT	CASSLEGRLADTQYF
.	TRBD2	TRBJ2-3	16	TRBV27	TGTGCCAGCAGTTTATGGGTAGCGGGGTCCAAAGATACGCAGTATTTT	CASSLWVAGSKDTQYF
once	TRBD2	TRBJ2-2	16	TRBV5-1	TGCGCCAGCAGCTTGGTTAGCGGGGGGAGAACCGGGGAGCTGTTTTTT	CASSLVSGGRTGELFF
.	.	TRBJ1-2	14	TRBV19	TGTGCCAGTAGTATTCTTCTCGGAGTCTATGGCTACACCTTC	CASSILLGVYGYTF
.	.	TRBJ2-1	15	TRBV9	TGTGCCAGCAGCGTCCGGGACTTACCAACCAATGAGCAGTTCTTC	CASSVRDLPTNEQFF
.	.	TRBJ2-1	15	TRBV5-1	TGCGCCAGCCGCTTGGCGGGATCTTCCTACAATGAGCAGTTCTTC	CASRLAGSSYNEQFF
.	TRBD1	TRBJ1-1	15	TRBV6-6	TGTGCCAGCAGTTACGACAGGGGTCGGCTCACTGAAGCTTTCTTT	CASSYDRGRLTEAFF
once	.	TRBJ1-4	13	TRBV6-5	TGTGCCAGCAGTTACGGGAGGTCCGAAAAACTGTTTTTT	CASSYGRSEKLFF
.	.	TRBJ2-3	12	TRBV6-6	TGTGCCAGCAGTAACAGTGCAGATACGCAGTATTTT	CASSNSADTQYF
.	TRBD1	TRBJ1-2	14	TRBV6-5	TGTGCCAGCAGCCGCGGGACAGCAAACTATGGCTACACCTTC	CASSRGTANYGYTF
.	.	TRBJ2-7	13	TRBV18	TGTGCCAGCTCACCAGGGGGCAAGGACGAGCAGTACTTC	CASSPGGKDEQYF
.	TRBD2	TRBJ2-7	12	TRBV30	TGTGCCTGGCGCCACTCTAGCGGCGAGCAGTACTTC	CAWRHSSGEQYF
.	.	TRBJ1-5	14	TRBV6-6	TGTGCCAGCAATCCTCGCGGGAGCAATCAGCCCCAGCATTTT	CASNPRGSNQPQHF
.	TRBD2	TRBJ2-5	16	TRBV9	TGTGCCAGCAGCAAGGGCGCTAGCGGGATCCAAGAGACCCAGTACTTC	CASSKGASGIQETQYF
.	TRBD2	TRBJ2-7	15	TRBV30	TGTGCCTGGAGGCTAGCGGGGGTCCACGGAGGGGAGCAGTACTTC	CAWRLAGVHGGEQYF
.	TRBD1	TRBJ2-3	16	TRBV10-3	TGTGCCATCAGTGAGAGGACAGGGGGCTTAACAGATACGCAGTATTTT	CAISERTGGLTDTQYF
.	TRBD1	TRBJ1-4	16	TRBV5-1	TGCGCCAGCAGCTGGGGGGACAGCGCAACTAATGAAAAACTGTTTTTT	CASSWGDSATNEKLFF
.	.	TRBJ2-7	14	TRBV28	TGTGCCAGCAGTTTAGGGGGCGGTCTCTACGAGCAGTACTTC	CASSLGGGLYEQYF
.	.	TRBJ1-1	14	TRBV6-5	TGTGCCAGCAGCGCCGGCAGGGAGGTCACTGAAGCTTTCTTT	CASSAGREVTEAFF
.	TRBD2	TRBJ2-2	16	TRBV27	TGTGCCAGCAGGTCTAGCGGTCCCAAAAACACCGGGGAGCTGTTTTTT	CASRSSGPKNTGELFF
.	.	TRBJ2-7	13	TRBV5-6	TGTGCCAGCAGCTTTGATGACTACTACGAGCAGTACTTC	CASSFDDYYEQYF
.	.	TRBJ2-7	18	TRBV19	TGTGCCAGTAGTATAAGGGCCAACCCGAACAGGTACTTCTACGAGCAGTACTTC	CASSIRANPNRYFYEQYF
.	TRBD2	TRBJ2-3	16	TRBV9	TGTGCCAGCAGCGACACGACTAGCGCGAGCACAGATACGCAGTATTTT	CASSDTTSASTDTQYF
.	.	TRBJ1-4	15	TRBV2	TGTGCCAGCAGTTATGACAGCCGCCCTAATGAAAAACTGTTTTTT	CASSYDSRPNEKLFF
.	TRBD2	TRBJ2-5	18	TRBV7-8	TGTGCCAGCAGCATCGGGACTAGCGGACCAAGGTTGGGAGAGACCCAGTACTTC	CASSIGTSGPRLGETQYF
.	.	TRBJ1-3	14	TRBV25-1	TGTGCCAGCAGTGAAATTAATACTGGAAACACCATATATTTT	CASSEINTGNTIYF
.	.	TRBJ2-7	15	TRBV4-3	TGCGCCAGCAGCCAAAGGGGGAGAGGGTCCTACGAGCAGTACTTC	CASSQRGRGSYEQYF
.	TRBD2	TRBJ2-6	19	TRBV4-3	TGCGCCAGCAGCCAAGATTGGCTAGCGGGAGCTTGGGGGGCCAACGTCCTGACTTTC	CASSQDWLAGAWGANVLTF
.	.	TRBJ2-5	15	TRBV28	TGTGCCAGCAGTTTGGCCGGGAGCCTCGGAGAGACCCAGTACTTC	CASSLAGSLGETQYF
.	.	TRBJ1-6	15	TRBV5-4	TGTGCCAGCAGCTTGGACAGCTCCTATAATTCACCCCTCCACTTT	CASSLDSSYNSPLHF
.	.	TRBJ1-3	19	TRBV27	TGTGCCAGCAGTTTAAATTATTACAGCTTTTCATCCTCTGGAAACACCATATATTTT	CASSLNYYSFSSSGNTIYF
.	TRBD2	TRBJ2-5	16	TRBV5-1	TGCGCCAGCAGCTTGGGGTTCGGGGGGTCGGTAGAGACCCAGTACTTC	CASSLGFGGSVETQYF
.	TRBD1	TRBJ2-1	14	TRBV7-6	TGTGCCAGCAGCCTGGACAGGGGTGAGAATGAGCAGTTCTTC	CASSLDRGENEQFF
.	TRBD1	TRBJ2-5	15	TRBV14	TGTGCCAGCAGCCAAGCCCGGACAGGGTCAGGGACCCAGTACTTC	CASSQARTGSGTQYF
.	TRBD2	TRBJ2-1	15	TRBV5-4	TGTGCCAGCAGCTTATATCTAGCGGGAGAGGCTGAGCAGTTCTTC	CASSLYLAGEAEQFF
.	.	TRBJ2-1	15	TRBV18	TGTGCCAGCTCCGCGAGTGGCGGGATCTATAATGAGCAGTTCTTC	CASSASGGIYNEQFF
.	.	TRBJ1-1	14	TRBV7-9	TGTGCCAGCAGCTTATTATCAGGGGTCACTGAAGCTTTCTTT	CASSLLSGVTEAFF
.	TRBD1	TRBJ1-1	17	TRBV9	TGTGCCAGCAGCGACGGACAGGGACGGCGCGTGAACACTGAAGCTTTCTTT	CASSDGQGRRVNTEAFF
.	TRBD2	TRBJ2-7	13	TRBV10-3	TGTGCCATCAAGGGCAGGGAGGGCTACGAGCAGTACTTC	CAIKGREGYEQYF
once	.	TRBJ1-2	14	TRBV7-2	TGTGCCAGCAGCTTAGACAGGACAAGTCCTGGCTACACCTTC	CASSLDRTSPGYTF
.	.	TRBJ2-2	14	TRBV29-1	TGCAGCGTTGGGGCAGAACCATACACCGGGGAGCTGTTTTTT	CSVGAEPYTGELFF
.	.	TRBJ1-2	14	TRBV10-2	TGCGCCAGCAGTGAGTGGGGGCTTGACTATGGCTACACCTTC	CASSEWGLDYGYTF
once	TRBD1	TRBJ2-1	17	TRBV4-1	TGCGCCAGCAGCCAACCAACAGACAGGGGAGGCTACAATGAGCAGTTCTTC	CASSQPTDRGGYNEQFF
once	.	TRBJ2-3	16	TRBV7-9	TGTGCCAGCAGCCGGGGCGGCGGGGTTAGCACAGATACGCAGTATTTT	CASSRGGGVSTDTQYF
.	.	TRBJ1-5	15	TRBV6-6	TGTGCCAGCAGTTACGCCGGGAAGGGCGATCAGCCCCAGCATTTT	CASSYAGKGDQPQHF
.	.	TRBJ2-7	14	TRBV4-3	TGCGCCAGCAGCCAGGGCCCTACCACACACGAGCAGTACTTC	CASSQGPTTHEQYF
.	.	TRBJ1-4	13	TRBV10-3	TGTGCCATCAGTGAGTTACCGTCCGCGGAGGCGTTTTTT	CAISELPSAEAFF
.	TRBD1	TRBJ1-2	15	TRBV27	TGTGCCAGCAGTTTATCGGGACAGCCTAACTATGGCTACACCTTC	CASSLSGQPNYGYTF
.	.	TRBJ2-7	15	TRBV4-3	TGCGCCAGCAGCCAAGGGGTACAGGGCTCCTACGAGCAGTACTTC	CASSQGVQGSYEQYF
.	.	TRBJ1-1	14	TRBV6-5	TGTGCCAGCTCTACGGGGTATACGAACACTGAAGCTTTCTTT	CASSTGYTNTEAFF
.	.	TRBJ1-1	14	TRBV10-3	TGTGCCATCAGTGAGACCCGACAGGACACTGAAGCTTTCTTT	CAISETRQDTEAFF
few	.	TRBJ1-2	15	TRBV11-2	TGTGCCAGCAGCTTAGATCCAACGACTGACTATGGCTACACCTTC	CASSLDPTTDYGYTF
.	.	TRBJ1-2	12	TRBV7-2	TGTGCCAGCAGCCAGACGGACATTGGCTACACCTTC	CASSQTDIGYTF